The text below deals with one T cell receptor (beta chain). Its antigen is not known. This may arise from a read error, as a much more abundant clone is one base away. This sample was taken from a study of regulatory T cells in long-lasting Graves disease. The study's findings and limits: New patients shared fewer public clonotypes (around 880) than persistent patients did (around 3,000).

Regarding time point: newly diagnosed GD, antithyroid drugs for less than 3 months. Isolated PBMC RNA provided the starting material for the TCR library. Germline V gives CDR1 SQVTM, CDR2 ANQGSEA. This CDR3 is 14 amino acids long. CDR3 regions were amplified by Arm-PCR using iRepertoire HTBI primers to build TCR beta libraries. TCRdb recomputed calls from the multiplex PCR reads with MiXCR, one row per CDR3 protein. The data contain about 540,000 distinct CDR3 sequences, roughly 14% of them singletons. In addition, the sample was reused for a study of T cells in Graves' hyperthyroidism and ophthalmopathy. From that second work: When the TCR CDR3 underwent first-round RT-PCR, the HTBI primer set was used. Appearing also in blood were most of the thyroid clonotypes expanded above 0.001.

The specimen comprised peripheral blood mononuclear cells (PBMCs), sampled at new diagnosis, from a patient treated with antithyroid drugs. The sequence derives from a man aged 25-40 years with Graves disease. This chain joins TRBV29-1 and TRBJ2-7, with D unresolved. The CDR3 region is CSVKEELDGHGQYF. The CDR3 nucleotides read TGCAGCGTTAAAGAGGAGCTAGACGGTCACGGGCAGTACTTC.